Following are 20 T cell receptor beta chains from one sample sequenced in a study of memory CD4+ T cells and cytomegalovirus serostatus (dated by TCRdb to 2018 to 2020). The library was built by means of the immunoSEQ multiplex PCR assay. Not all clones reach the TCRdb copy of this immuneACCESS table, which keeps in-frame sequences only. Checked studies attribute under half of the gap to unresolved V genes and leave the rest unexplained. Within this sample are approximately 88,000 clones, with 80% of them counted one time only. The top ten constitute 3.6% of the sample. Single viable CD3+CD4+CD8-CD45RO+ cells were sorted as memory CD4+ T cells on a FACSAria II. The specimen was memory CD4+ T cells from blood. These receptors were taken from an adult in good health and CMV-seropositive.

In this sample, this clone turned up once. This CDR3 is CASSGHLGPASGQPQHF. The CDR3 region has the DNA TGTGCCAGCAGTGGCCATCTGGGACCGGCCTCTGGGCAGCCCCAGCATTTT. The chain carries TRBV6-1 and TRBJ1-5; tentative D call: TRBD1 (5 bases). CDR1 MNHNS and CDR2 SASEGT come from the germline V gene. The CDR3 is made up of 17 amino acids. With 4 bases removed from V and 7 bases from J, the gap between germline ends came to 23 bases.

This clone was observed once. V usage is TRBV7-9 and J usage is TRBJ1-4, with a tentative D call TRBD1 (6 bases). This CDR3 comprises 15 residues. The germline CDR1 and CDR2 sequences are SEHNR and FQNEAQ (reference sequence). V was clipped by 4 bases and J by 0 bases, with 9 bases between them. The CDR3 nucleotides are TGTGCCAGCAGCTGGTGGACAGCAACTAATGAAAAACTGTTTTTT. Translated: CASSWWTATNEKLFF.

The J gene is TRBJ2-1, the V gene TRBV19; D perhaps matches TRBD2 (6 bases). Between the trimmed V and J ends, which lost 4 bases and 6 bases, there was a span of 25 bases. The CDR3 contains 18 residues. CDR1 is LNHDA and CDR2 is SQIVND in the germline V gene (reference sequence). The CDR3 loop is CASSTRGTGTQLPNEQFF. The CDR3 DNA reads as TGTGCCAGTAGTACCAGAGGAACCGGGACTCAACTTCCCAATGAGCAGTTCTTC. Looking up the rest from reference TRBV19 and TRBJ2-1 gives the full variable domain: DGGITQSPKYLFRKEGQNVTLSCEQNLNHDAMYWYRQDPGQGLRLIYYSQIVNDFQKGDIAEGYSVSREKKESFPLTVTSAQKNPTAFYLCASSTRGTGTQLPNEQFFGPGTRLTVL.

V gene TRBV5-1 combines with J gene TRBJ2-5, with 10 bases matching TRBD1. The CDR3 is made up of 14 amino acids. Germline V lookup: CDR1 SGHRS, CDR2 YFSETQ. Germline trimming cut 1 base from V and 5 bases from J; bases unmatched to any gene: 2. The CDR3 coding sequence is TGCGCCAGCAGCTTGACGGACAGGGGGGAGACCCAGTACTTC. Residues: CASSLTDRGETQYF.

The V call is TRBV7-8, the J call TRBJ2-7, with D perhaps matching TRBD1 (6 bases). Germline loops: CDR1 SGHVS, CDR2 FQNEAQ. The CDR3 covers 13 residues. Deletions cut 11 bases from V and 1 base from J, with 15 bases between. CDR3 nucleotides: TGTGCCTCCCGGCTAGGGGGTTCCTACGAGCAGTACTTC. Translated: CASRLGGSYEQYF.

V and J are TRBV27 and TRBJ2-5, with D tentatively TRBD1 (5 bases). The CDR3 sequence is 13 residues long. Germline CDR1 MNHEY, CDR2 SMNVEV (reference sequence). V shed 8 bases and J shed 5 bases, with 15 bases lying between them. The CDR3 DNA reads TGTGCCAGCGGGGCTCGGGTACGGGAGACCCAGTACTTC. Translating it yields CASGARVRETQYF.

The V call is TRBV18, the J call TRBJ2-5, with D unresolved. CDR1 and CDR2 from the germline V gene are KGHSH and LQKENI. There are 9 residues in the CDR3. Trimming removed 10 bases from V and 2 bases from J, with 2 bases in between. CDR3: CATQETQYF. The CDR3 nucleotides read TGTGCCACACAAGAGACCCAGTACTTC.

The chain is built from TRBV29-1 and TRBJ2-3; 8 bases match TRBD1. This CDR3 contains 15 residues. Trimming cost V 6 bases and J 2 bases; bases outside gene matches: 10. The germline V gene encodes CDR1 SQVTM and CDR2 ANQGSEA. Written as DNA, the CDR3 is TGCAGCGTGAACACAGGGGGACAGTACACAGATACGCAGTATTTT. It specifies CSVNTGGQYTDTQYF.

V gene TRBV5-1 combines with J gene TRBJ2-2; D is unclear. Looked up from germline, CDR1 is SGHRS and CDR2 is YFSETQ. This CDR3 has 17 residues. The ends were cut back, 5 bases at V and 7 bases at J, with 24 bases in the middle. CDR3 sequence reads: CASRPGPGFLVHGELFF. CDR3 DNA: TGCGCCAGCAGACCCGGACCAGGCTTTCTAGTGCACGGGGAGCTGTTTTTT.

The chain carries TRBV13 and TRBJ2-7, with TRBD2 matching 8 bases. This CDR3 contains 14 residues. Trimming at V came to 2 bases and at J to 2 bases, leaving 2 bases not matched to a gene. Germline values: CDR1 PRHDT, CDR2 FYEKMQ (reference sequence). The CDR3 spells CASSLMREAYEQYF. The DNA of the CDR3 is TGTGCCAGCAGCTTAATGCGGGAGGCCTACGAGCAGTACTTC. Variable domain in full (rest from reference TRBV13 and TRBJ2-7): AAGVIQSPRHLIKEKRETATLKCYPIPRHDTVYWYQQGPGQDPQFLISFYEKMQSDKGSIPDRFSAQQFSDYHSELNMSSLELGDSALYFCASSLMREAYEQYFGPGTRLTVT.

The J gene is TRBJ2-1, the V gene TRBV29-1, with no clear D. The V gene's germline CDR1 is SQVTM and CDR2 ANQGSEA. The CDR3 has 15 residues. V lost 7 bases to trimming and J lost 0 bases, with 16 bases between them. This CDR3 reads CSAKTDSSSYNEQFF. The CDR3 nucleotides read TGCAGCGCAAAGACCGACTCGAGCTCCTACAATGAGCAGTTCTTC.

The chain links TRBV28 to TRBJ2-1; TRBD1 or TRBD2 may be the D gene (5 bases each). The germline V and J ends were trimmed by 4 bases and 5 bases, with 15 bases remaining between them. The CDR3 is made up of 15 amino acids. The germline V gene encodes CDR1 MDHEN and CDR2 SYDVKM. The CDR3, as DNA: TGTGCCAGCAGTTCGGGGACGTCCTCTCACAATGAGCAGTTCTTC. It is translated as CASSSGTSSHNEQFF.

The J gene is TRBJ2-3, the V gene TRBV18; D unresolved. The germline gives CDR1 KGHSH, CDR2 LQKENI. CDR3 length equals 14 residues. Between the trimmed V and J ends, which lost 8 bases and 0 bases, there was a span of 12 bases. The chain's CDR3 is CASTRSLSTDTQYF. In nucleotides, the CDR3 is TGTGCCAGCACGCGTAGCTTGAGCACAGATACGCAGTATTTT.

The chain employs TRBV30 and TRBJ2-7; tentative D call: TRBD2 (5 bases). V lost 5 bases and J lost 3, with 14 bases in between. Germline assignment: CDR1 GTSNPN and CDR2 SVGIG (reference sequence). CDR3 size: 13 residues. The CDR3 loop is CAWSVGVVYEQYF. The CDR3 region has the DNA TGTGCCTGGTCCGTCGGGGTCGTCTACGAGCAGTACTTC. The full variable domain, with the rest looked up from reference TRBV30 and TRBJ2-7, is SQTIHQWPATLVQPVGSPLSLECTVEGTSNPNLYWYRQAAGRGLQLLFYSVGIGQISSEVPQNLSASRPQDRQFILSSKKLLLSDSGFYLCAWSVGVVYEQYFGPGTRLTVT.

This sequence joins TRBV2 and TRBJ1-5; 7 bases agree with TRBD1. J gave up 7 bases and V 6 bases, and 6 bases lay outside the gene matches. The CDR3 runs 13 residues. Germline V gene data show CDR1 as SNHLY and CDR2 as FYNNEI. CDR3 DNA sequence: TGTGCCAGCAGCTCTCAGGGGGAGCAGCCCCAGCATTTT. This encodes CASSSQGEQPQHF.

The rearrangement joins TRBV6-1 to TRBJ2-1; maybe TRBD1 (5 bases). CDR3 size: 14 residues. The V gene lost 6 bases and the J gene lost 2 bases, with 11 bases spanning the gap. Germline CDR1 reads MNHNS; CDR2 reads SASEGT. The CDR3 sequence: CASSPDSTYNEQFF. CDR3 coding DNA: TGTGCCAGCAGCCCAGACAGTACCTACAATGAGCAGTTCTTC.

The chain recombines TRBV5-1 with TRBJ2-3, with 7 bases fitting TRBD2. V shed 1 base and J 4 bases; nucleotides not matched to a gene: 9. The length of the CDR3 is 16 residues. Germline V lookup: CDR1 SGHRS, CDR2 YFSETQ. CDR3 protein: CASSLRGGSGADTQYF. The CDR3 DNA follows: TGCGCCAGCAGCTTGCGCGGCGGGAGTGGGGCAGATACGCAGTATTTT.

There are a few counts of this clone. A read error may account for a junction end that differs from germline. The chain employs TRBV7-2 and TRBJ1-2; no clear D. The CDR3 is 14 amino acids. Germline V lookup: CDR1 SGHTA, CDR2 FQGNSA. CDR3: CASTLGGPSGGYTF. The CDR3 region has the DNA TGTGCCAGCACCTTAGGAGGTCCTTCGGGTGGCTACACCTTC.

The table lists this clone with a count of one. The CDR3 is CASSELSPNSQPQHF. CDR3 DNA sequence: TGTGCCAGCAGTGAATTATCGCCAAATTCTCAGCCCCAGCATTTT. The chain couples TRBV2 to TRBJ1-5; D is uncertain. The germline V and J ends were trimmed by 2 bases and 6 bases, with 14 bases remaining between them. CDR3 length: 15 residues. Per the germline V gene, CDR1 is SNHLY and CDR2 is FYNNEI. The full variable domain, with the rest looked up from reference TRBV2 and TRBJ1-5, is EPEVTQTPSHQVTQMGQEVILRCVPISNHLYFYWYRQILGQKVEFLVSFYNNEISEKSEIFDDQFSVERPDGSNFTLKIRSTKLEDSAMYFCASSELSPNSQPQHFGDGTRLSIL.

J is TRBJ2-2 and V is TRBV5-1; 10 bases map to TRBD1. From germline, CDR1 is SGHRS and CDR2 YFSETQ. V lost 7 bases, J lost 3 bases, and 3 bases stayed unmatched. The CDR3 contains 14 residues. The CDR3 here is CASLGTGDTGELFF. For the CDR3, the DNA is TGCGCCAGCCTAGGGACAGGGGACACCGGGGAGCTGTTTTTT.